The T cell receptor beta chain under discussion was sequenced for a study of technical replicates of blood from a few donors. V lost 5 bases and J lost 5, with 15 bases in between. This CDR3 is built from 14 residues. From germline, CDR1 is LNHDA and CDR2 SQIVND (reference sequence). TCRdb keeps only in-frame clones here, not all; method: immunoSEQ multiplex PCR. Among 76,000 or so clones listed, about 91% were seen once. This TCR came from a human donor in good health. The chain links TRBV19 to TRBJ1-1; D unclear. Sequencing was performed on T cells isolated from PBMCs. This CDR3 is CASSGWTAGTEAFF. CDR3 DNA: TGTGCCAGTAGTGGGTGGACGGCGGGAACTGAAGCTTTCTTT. The entire variable domain, with the rest obtained from reference TRBV19 and TRBJ1-1, is as follows: DGGITQSPKYLFRKEGQNVTLSCEQNLNHDAMYWYRQDPGQGLRLIYYSQIVNDFQKGDIAEGYSVSREKKESFPLTVTSAQKNPTAFYLCASSGWTAGTEAFFGQGTRLTVV.